These 21 T cell receptor beta chains originate from one sample sequenced in a study of T cell responses to AZD1222 COVID-19 vaccine. TCRdb keeps only in-frame clones here, not all; method: immunoSEQ multiplex PCR. The sample shows about 100,000 clones, roughly nine tenths of them seen only once. This sample comprised peripheral blood, obtained on day 0 of AZD1222 vaccination. These receptors all stem from an adult in good health.

The sample holds one count of this clone. This chain joins TRBV7-9 and TRBJ1-1; D possibly corresponds to TRBD1 (5 bases). Trimming took 5 bases from V and 3 from J, leaving 16 bases between them. This CDR3 is built from 15 residues. The germline V gene encodes CDR1 SEHNR and CDR2 FQNEAQ (reference sequence). In DNA form, the CDR3 reads TGTGCCAGCAGCCTGTCCTCGGGGGTCCACACTGAAGCTTTCTTT. Translation gives CASSLSSGVHTEAFF.

The chain couples TRBV20-1 to TRBJ2-7; no reliable D call. Trimming removed 1 base at V and 4 bases at J, with 5 bases between. The germline CDR1 and CDR2 sequences are DFQATT and SNEGSKA (reference sequence). The CDR3 has 11 amino acids. CDR3 bases: TGCAGTGCTAGAGTCCTGTACGAGCAGTACTTC. It yields the protein CSARVLYEQYF.

The CDR3 spells CASSPGIQETQYF. CDR3 sequence (DNA): TGTGCCAGCTCACCAGGAATTCAAGAGACCCAGTACTTC. The rearrangement joins TRBV18 to TRBJ2-5, with D uncertain. Germline V gives CDR1 KGHSH, CDR2 LQKENI. Trimming pared 2 bases from V and 2 bases from J, leaving 6 bases between. This CDR3 contains 13 residues.

This clone was observed a single time. This rearrangement joins TRBV19 to TRBJ1-2, with a weak D call TRBD1 (6 bases). The germline V and J ends were trimmed by 5 bases and 2 bases, with 12 bases remaining between them. Germline V gene data show CDR1 as LNHDA and CDR2 as SQIVND (reference sequence). The CDR3 length is 14 residues. CDR3 in amino acids: CASSSEQGNYGYTF. As DNA, the CDR3 is TGTGCCAGTAGTTCGGAACAGGGAAACTATGGCTACACCTTC.

In this sample, this clone turned up once. The CDR3 here is CAIMAEKNTEAFF. The CDR3 nucleotides read TGTGCCATCATGGCAGAAAAGAACACTGAAGCTTTCTTT. The chain uses TRBV10-3 and TRBJ1-1; D remains ambiguous. This CDR3 has 13 residues. The V gene lost 7 bases and the J gene lost 1 base, with 10 bases spanning the gap. Per the germline V gene, CDR1 is ENHRY and CDR2 is SYGVKD.

The gene calls are TRBV13 and TRBJ2-1; unclear D gene. The CDR3 runs to 13 residues. V lost 5 bases, J lost 11 bases, and 16 bases lay in between. Germline CDR1 is PRHDT and CDR2 is FYEKMQ (reference sequence). CDR3 region: CASSTRRATKQFF. The DNA of the CDR3 is TGTGCCAGCAGCACCCGACGCGCAACTAAGCAGTTCTTC.

V and J are TRBV10-3 and TRBJ1-1; D possibly corresponds to TRBD1 (5 bases). Germline CDR1 and CDR2: ENHRY and SYGVKD. The V end lost 2 bases, the J end lost 4 bases, and 14 bases lay between the germline ends. The CDR3 loop spans 15 amino acids. CDR3 in amino acids: CAISEQGLAGTEAFF. DNA of the CDR3: TGTGCCATCAGTGAGCAGGGACTCGCCGGCACTGAAGCTTTCTTT.

The rearrangement uses TRBV5-4 and TRBJ1-1; no definite D call. The V end lost 1 base, the J end lost 3 bases, and 4 bases lay between the germline ends. The V gene's germline CDR1 is SGHNT and CDR2 YYREEE (reference sequence). CDR3 length equals 12 residues. The DNA for the CDR3 is TGTGCCAGCAGCTTGCCCCACACTGAAGCTTTCTTT. As protein: CASSLPHTEAFF.

To note about this clone: Its ends do not fully match the called genes, so a read error is possible. This chain connects TRBV5-6 to TRBJ2-2, with 9 bases that match TRBD1. This CDR3 is 13 amino acids long. Germline CDR1 and CDR2: SGHDT and YYEEEE. The CDR3: CASSLASLRDRDF. CDR3 DNA sequence: TGTGCCAGCAGCTTGGCCTCGTTACGGGACAGGGACTTT.

The rearrangement joins TRBV10-3 to TRBJ2-1; TRBD2 matches at 13 bases. The V gene end was trimmed by 0 bases and the J gene end by 6 bases; junction bases not matched to a gene: 8. The CDR3 covers 18 residues. CDR1 and CDR2 from the germline V gene are ENHRY and SYGVKD. CDR3 sequence reads: CAISESRTSGGRSNEQFF. DNA of the CDR3: TGTGCCATCAGTGAGTCCCGGACTAGCGGGGGACGTAGCAATGAGCAGTTCTTC.

The V gene is TRBV29-1, the J gene TRBJ2-3, with D unresolved. CDR1 and CDR2 from the germline V gene are SQVTM and ANQGSEA. The CDR3 is 13 amino acids. Trimming took off 3 bases at V and 0 bases at J, with 7 bases between the two ends. The CDR3 sequence is CSVDRTSTDTQYF. In nucleotides, the CDR3 is TGCAGCGTTGACCGCACTAGCACAGATACGCAGTATTTT.

V gene TRBV30 combines with J gene TRBJ2-1, with 10 bases aligning to TRBD2. CDR1 and CDR2 (germline): GTSNPN, SVGIG (reference sequence). J lost 7 bases, V lost 5 bases, and 8 bases had no gene match. The CDR3 extends over 14 amino acids. The CDR3, as DNA: TGTGCCTGGGTTCATCCGGGACTAGCGAATGAGCAGTTCTTC. It encodes CAWVHPGLANEQFF. Full variable domain (missing parts from reference TRBV30 and TRBJ2-1): SQTIHQWPATLVQPVGSPLSLECTVEGTSNPNLYWYRQAAGRGLQLLFYSVGIGQISSEVPQNLSASRPQDRQFILSSKKLLLSDSGFYLCAWVHPGLANEQFFGPGTRLTVL.

The chain combines TRBV4-2 with TRBJ1-1, with no clear D. Germline lookup yields CDR1 LGHNA and CDR2 YNFKEQ. There are 16 residues in the CDR3. Trimming left V 2 bases short and J 4 bases short, with 17 bases between. CDR3: CASSQPPPPWGTEAFF. DNA for the CDR3: TGTGCCAGCAGCCAACCTCCCCCCCCCTGGGGCACTGAAGCTTTCTTT.

V is TRBV30 and J is TRBJ2-3; D is unresolved. This CDR3 is 12 amino acids long. V dropped 2 bases and J dropped 14 bases, with 17 bases sitting between them. CDR1 and CDR2 (germline): GTSNPN, SVGIG (reference sequence). CDR3 coding DNA: TGTGCCTGGAGTTACAGCCTGAATTCTGTGTATTTT. Encoded protein: CAWSYSLNSVYF.

There are a few counts of this clone. The CDR3 sequence is CASSLTVRGSGYTF. CDR3 in DNA: TGTGCCAGCAGTTTGACAGTCAGGGGCTCTGGCTACACCTTC. This chain joins TRBV27 and TRBJ1-2, with D tentatively TRBD1 (6 bases). The CDR3 is 14 residues long. Trimming removed 3 bases from V and 7 bases from J, with 15 bases in between. Germline V gene lookup returns CDR1 MNHEY and CDR2 SMNVEV (reference sequence).

The V gene is TRBV10-2, the J gene TRBJ2-2; 8 bases are shared with TRBD2. V was pared by 6 bases and J by 6 bases, with 6 bases of the junction left unmatched. The CDR3 runs to 14 residues. Per germline, CDR1 WSHSY and CDR2 SAAADI. The CDR3 here is CASRGTRGSGELFF. CDR3 nucleotides: TGCGCCAGCAGAGGGACTAGGGGGTCCGGGGAGCTGTTTTTT.

This sequence joins TRBV7-9 and TRBJ2-5; 7 nucleotides match TRBD2. In germline, CDR1 is SEHNR, CDR2 FQNEAQ (reference sequence). The CDR3 is 15 amino acids. The trim removed 5 bases at V and 2 bases at J, leaving 8 bases unmatched. CDR3 DNA: TGTGCCAGCAGCCCGGGACTAATTAGGCAAGAGACCCAGTACTTC. It yields the protein CASSPGLIRQETQYF.

The rearrangement links TRBV7-9 to TRBJ1-3, with 7 bases matching TRBD1. V trimming: 3 bases; J trimming: 7 bases; junction bases outside the gene matches: 0. Germline assignment: CDR1 SEHNR and CDR2 FQNEAQ (reference sequence). The CDR3 consists of 12 residues. CDR3 nucleotide sequence: TGTGCCAGCAGCTTGACAGGGAACACCATATATTTT. Translated, it gives CASSLTGNTIYF.

This clone was counted once. The J gene is TRBJ1-2, the V gene TRBV14; possible D gene TRBD1, 5 bases. The CDR3 contains 13 residues. Trimming took off 4 bases at V and 1 base at J, with 7 bases between the two ends. Germline loops: CDR1 SGHDN, CDR2 FVKESK. In DNA form, the CDR3 reads TGTGCCAGCAGCCGGGACGTTAACTATGGCTACACCTTC. It specifies CASSRDVNYGYTF.

This clone showed up just a few times. The chain recombines TRBV4-1 with TRBJ1-5, with D possibly being TRBD1 (5 bases). This CDR3 spans 17 amino acids. V dropped 1 base and J dropped 5 bases, with 18 bases sitting between them. Germline V gives CDR1 MGHRA, CDR2 YSYEKL. The DNA for the CDR3 is TGCGCCAGCAGCCAAGTAGGATTGATTAGGGGCCATCAGCCCCAGCATTTT. Its protein is CASSQVGLIRGHQPQHF.

This chain joins TRBV11-2 and TRBJ1-3; 7 nucleotides align to TRBD1. The CDR3 runs to 15 residues. CDR1 is SGHAT and CDR2 is FQNNGV in the germline V gene. After removal of 2 bases from V and 2 bases from J, the junction contained 3 bases not matched to a gene. The CDR3 here is CASSLFQGAGNTIYF. In nucleotides, the CDR3 is TGTGCCAGCAGCTTATTTCAGGGGGCTGGAAACACCATATATTTT. Filled out from reference TRBV11-2 and TRBJ1-3, the complete variable domain reads EAGVAQSPRYKIIEKRQSVAFWCNPISGHATLYWYQQILGQGPKLLIQFQNNGVVDDSQLPKDRFSAERLKGVDSTLKIQPAKLEDSAVYLCASSLFQGAGNTIYFGEGSWLTVV.